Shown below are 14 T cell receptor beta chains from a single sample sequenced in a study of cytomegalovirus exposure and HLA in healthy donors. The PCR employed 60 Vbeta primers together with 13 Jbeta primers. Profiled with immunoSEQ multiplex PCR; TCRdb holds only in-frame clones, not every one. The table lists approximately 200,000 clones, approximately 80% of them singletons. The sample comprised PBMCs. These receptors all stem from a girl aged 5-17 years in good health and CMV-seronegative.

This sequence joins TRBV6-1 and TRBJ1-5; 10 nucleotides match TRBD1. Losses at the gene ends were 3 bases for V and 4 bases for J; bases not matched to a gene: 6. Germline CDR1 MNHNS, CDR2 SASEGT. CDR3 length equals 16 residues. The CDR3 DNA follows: TGTGCCAGCAGTGAGACAGGGGGCTCGGTAAATCAGCCCCAGCATTTT. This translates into CASSETGGSVNQPQHF.

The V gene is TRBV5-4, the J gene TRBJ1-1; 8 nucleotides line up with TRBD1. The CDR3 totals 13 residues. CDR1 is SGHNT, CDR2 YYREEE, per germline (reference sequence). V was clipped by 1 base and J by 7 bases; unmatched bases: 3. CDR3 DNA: TGTGCCAGCAGCTTGCCTACAGGGGGTGAAGCTTTCTTT. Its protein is CASSLPTGGEAFF.

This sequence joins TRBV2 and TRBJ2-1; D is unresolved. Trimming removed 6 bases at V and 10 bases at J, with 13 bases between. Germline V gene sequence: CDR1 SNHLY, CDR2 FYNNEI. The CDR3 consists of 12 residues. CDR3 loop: CASSDLTQEQFF. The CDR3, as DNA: TGTGCCAGCAGCGATCTCACGCAGGAGCAGTTCTTC.

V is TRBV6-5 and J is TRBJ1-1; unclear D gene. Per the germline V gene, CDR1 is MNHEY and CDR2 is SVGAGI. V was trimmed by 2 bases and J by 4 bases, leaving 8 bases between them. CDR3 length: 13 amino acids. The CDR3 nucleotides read TGTGCCAGCAGTTACCCGACAAGCACTGAAGCTTTCTTT. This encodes CASSYPTSTEAFF.

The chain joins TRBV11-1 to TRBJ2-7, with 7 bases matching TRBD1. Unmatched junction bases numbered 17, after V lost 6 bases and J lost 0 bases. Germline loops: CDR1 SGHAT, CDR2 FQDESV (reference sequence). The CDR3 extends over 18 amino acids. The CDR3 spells CASRQARETGAVSYEQYF. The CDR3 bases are TGTGCCAGCAGACAAGCGAGAGAAACAGGGGCTGTCTCCTACGAGCAGTACTTC. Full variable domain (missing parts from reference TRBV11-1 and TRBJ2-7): EAEVAQSPRYKITEKSQAVAFWCDPISGHATLYWYRQILGQGPELLVQFQDESVVDDSQLPKDRFSAERLKGVDSTLKIQPAELGDSAMYLCASRQARETGAVSYEQYFGPGTRLTVT.

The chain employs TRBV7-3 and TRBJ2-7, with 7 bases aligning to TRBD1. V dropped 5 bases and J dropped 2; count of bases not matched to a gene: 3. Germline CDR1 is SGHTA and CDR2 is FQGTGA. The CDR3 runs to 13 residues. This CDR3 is CASSDRVTYEQYF. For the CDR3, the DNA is TGTGCCAGCAGCGACAGGGTTACCTACGAGCAGTACTTC. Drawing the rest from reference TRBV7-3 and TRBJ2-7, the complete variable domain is GAGVSQTPSNKVTEKGKYVELRCDPISGHTALYWYRQSLGQGPEFLIYFQGTGAADDSGLPNDRFFAVRPEGSVSTLKIQRTERGDSAVYLCASSDRVTYEQYFGPGTRLTVT.

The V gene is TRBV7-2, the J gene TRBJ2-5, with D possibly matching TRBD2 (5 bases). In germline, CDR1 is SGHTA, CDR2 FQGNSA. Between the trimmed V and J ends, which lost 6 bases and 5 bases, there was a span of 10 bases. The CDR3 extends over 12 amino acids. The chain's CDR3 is CASSRTRETQYF. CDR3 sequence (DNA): TGTGCCAGCAGTCGGACTCGGGAGACCCAGTACTTC.

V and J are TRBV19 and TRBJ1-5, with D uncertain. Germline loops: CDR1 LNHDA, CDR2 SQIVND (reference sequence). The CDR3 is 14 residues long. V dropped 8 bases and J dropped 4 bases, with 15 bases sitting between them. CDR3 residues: CASDMGSGNQPQHF. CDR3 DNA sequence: TGTGCCAGTGACATGGGCAGTGGAAATCAGCCCCAGCATTTT. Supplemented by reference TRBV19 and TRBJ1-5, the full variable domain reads DGGITQSPKYLFRKEGQNVTLSCEQNLNHDAMYWYRQDPGQGLRLIYYSQIVNDFQKGDIAEGYSVSREKKESFPLTVTSAQKNPTAFYLCASDMGSGNQPQHFGDGTRLSIL.

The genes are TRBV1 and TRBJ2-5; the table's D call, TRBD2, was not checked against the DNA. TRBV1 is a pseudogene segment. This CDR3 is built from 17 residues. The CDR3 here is CTSSSDKGPSGRETQYF. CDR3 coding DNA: TGCACCAGCAGCTCGGACAAGGGACCGTCCGGGAGGGAGACCCAGTACTTC.

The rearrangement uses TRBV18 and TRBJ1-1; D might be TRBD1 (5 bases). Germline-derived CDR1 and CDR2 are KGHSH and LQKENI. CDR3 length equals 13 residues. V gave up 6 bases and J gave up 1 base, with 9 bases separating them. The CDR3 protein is CASSGQGNTEAFF. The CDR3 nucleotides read TGTGCCAGCTCTGGCCAGGGGAACACTGAAGCTTTCTTT.

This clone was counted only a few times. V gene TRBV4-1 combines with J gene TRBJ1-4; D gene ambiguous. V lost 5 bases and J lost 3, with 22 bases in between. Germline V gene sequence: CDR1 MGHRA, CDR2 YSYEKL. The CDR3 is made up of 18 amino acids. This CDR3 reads CASSIPGQTLGANEKLFF. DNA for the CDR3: TGCGCCAGCAGCATACCGGGCCAGACACTCGGGGCTAATGAAAAACTGTTTTTT.

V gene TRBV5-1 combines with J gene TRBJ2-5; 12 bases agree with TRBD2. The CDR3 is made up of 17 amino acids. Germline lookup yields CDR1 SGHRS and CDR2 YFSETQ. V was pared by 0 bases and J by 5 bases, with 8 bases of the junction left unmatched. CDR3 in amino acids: CASSLVLTSGSGETQYF. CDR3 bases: TGCGCCAGCAGCTTGGTCTTGACTAGCGGGAGTGGGGAGACCCAGTACTTC.

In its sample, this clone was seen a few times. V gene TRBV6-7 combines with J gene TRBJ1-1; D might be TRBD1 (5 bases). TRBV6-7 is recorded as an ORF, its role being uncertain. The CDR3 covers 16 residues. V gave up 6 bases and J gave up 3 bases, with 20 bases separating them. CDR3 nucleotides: TGTGCCAGCAGCCGGAAAGGTGGAGGGGAGCACACTGAAGCTTTCTTT. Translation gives CASSRKGGGEHTEAFF.

The CDR3 reads CAWFRGTGATPPSTGELFF. As DNA, the CDR3 is TGTGCCTGGTTCAGGGGGACAGGGGCAACACCCCCGAGCACCGGGGAGCTGTTTTTT. The gene calls are TRBV30 and TRBJ2-2; 10 bases fit TRBD1. Looked up from germline, CDR1 is GTSNPN and CDR2 is SVGIG (reference sequence). With V trimmed by 5 bases and J by 4 bases, 19 bases remained unmatched. CDR3 length: 19 amino acids.